Presented here are 15 T cell receptor beta chains from one specimen sequenced in a study of T cells in Graves' hyperthyroidism and ophthalmopathy. Amplified TCR beta CDR3 regions came from RNA transcripts. The HTBI primer set served for first-round RT-PCR of the TCR CDR3. One entry per CDR3 protein, called by TCRdb with MiXCR from the multiplex PCR reads. The profile covers about 50,000 distinct CDR3 sequences, with around 48% appearing a single time and around 12% taken by the ten largest. Source material: blood. The receptors were gathered from a woman aged 25 to 45 with Graves' ophthalmopathy.

This clonotype was detected many times. The V gene is TRBV20-1, the J gene TRBJ1-1, with TRBD1 matching over 9 bases. The length of the CDR3 is 14 residues. The germline gives CDR1 DFQATT, CDR2 SNEGSKA (reference sequence). Trimming removed 5 bases from V and 4 bases from J; junction bases left unmatched: 8. CDR3 coding DNA: TGCAGTGCTTCCAACAGGGGGCGCGGCACTGAAGCTTTCTTT. It specifies CSASNRGRGTEAFF.

V and J are TRBV20-1 and TRBJ2-7, with 10 bases matching TRBD1. The germline V gene has CDR1 DFQATT and CDR2 SNEGSKA (reference sequence). The CDR3 is made up of 13 amino acids. Trimming took 5 bases from V and 2 from J; bases not matched to a gene: 3. CDR3 in amino acids: CSAGQGVAYEQYF. CDR3 coding DNA: TGCAGTGCTGGACAGGGGGTCGCCTACGAGCAGTACTTC.

This clonotype was counted many times. The rearrangement links TRBV20-1 to TRBJ2-3; D remains ambiguous. The CDR3 sequence is 14 residues long. Germline V gives CDR1 DFQATT, CDR2 SNEGSKA (reference sequence). Deletions cut 2 bases from V and 1 base from J, with 10 bases between. The CDR3 DNA sequence: TGCAGTGCTAGACTACTCGTTGGCACAGATACGCAGTATTTT. This translates into CSARLLVGTDTQYF.

In its sample, this clonotype was seen many times. V and J are TRBV6-5 and TRBJ2-1; TRBD2 matches at 13 bases. Germline V gene sequence: CDR1 MNHEY, CDR2 SVGAGI. J lost 6 bases, V lost 5 bases, and 4 bases had no gene match. The CDR3 sequence is 15 residues long. CDR3 loop: CASSKTSGRFNEQFF. CDR3 sequence (DNA): TGTGCCAGCAGTAAGACTAGCGGGAGGTTCAATGAGCAGTTCTTC.

This clonotype came up many times. J is TRBJ1-5 and V is TRBV6-1, with 7 nucleotides matching TRBD1. V dropped 6 bases and J dropped 4; count of bases not matched to a gene: 6. Germline lookup yields CDR1 MNHNS and CDR2 SASEGT. The CDR3 is 14 residues long. CDR3 region: CASRGTEQNQPQHF. DNA for the CDR3: TGTGCCAGCAGGGGGACAGAACAAAATCAGCCCCAGCATTTT.

This chain uses TRBV7-3 with TRBJ1-1, with D maybe TRBD1 (6 bases). The CDR3 has 14 amino acids. Per germline, CDR1 SGHTA and CDR2 FQGTGA. The V gene lost 5 bases and the J gene lost 4 bases, with 14 bases spanning the gap. The CDR3 region is CASSPQGGGTEAFF. The CDR3 DNA is TGTGCCAGCAGCCCACAGGGTGGCGGCACTGAAGCTTTCTTT.

There are many counts of this clonotype. Here the CDR3 DNA reads TGTGCCAGCAGCCCCGACCCGAGCTCCTACAATGAGCAGTTCTTC. Translation: CASSPDPSSYNEQFF. The chain couples TRBV7-3 to TRBJ2-1, with D unresolved. The V end was cut by 5 bases, the J end by 0 bases, with 11 bases between. This CDR3 is 15 amino acids long. Germline V gives CDR1 SGHTA, CDR2 FQGTGA.

This clonotype was seen repeatedly, ten times or more. The rearrangement links TRBV6-6 to TRBJ2-7, with a possible D match to TRBD1 (6 bases). CDR1 MNHNY and CDR2 SVGAGI come from the germline V gene (reference sequence). The CDR3 sequence is 12 residues long. V was clipped by 5 bases and J by 6 bases, with 11 bases between them. CDR3 sequence (DNA): TGTGCCAGCAGTCTCCAGGGGAGCGAGCAGTACTTC. Encoded protein: CASSLQGSEQYF.

This clonotype was seen repeatedly, ten times or more. The chain links TRBV6-2 or TRBV6-3 to TRBJ2-1; 8 nucleotides match TRBD1. This CDR3 contains 14 residues. J was trimmed by 9 bases and V by 8 bases; bases with no gene match: 12. CDR1 is MNHEY and CDR2 is SVGEGT in the germline V gene. The chain's CDR3 is CASCRQGSEGEQFF. Written as DNA, the CDR3 is TGTGCCAGCTGCCGACAGGGGAGCGAAGGTGAGCAGTTCTTC.

This clonotype was seen many times. The chain uses TRBV19 and TRBJ2-1; 9 bases match TRBD1. This CDR3 region has 14 residues. Trimming took 7 bases from V and 8 from J; bases not matched to a gene: 9. CDR1 is LNHDA and CDR2 is SQIVND in the germline V gene (reference sequence). The CDR3 DNA is TGTGCCAGTACCACTAAGGACAGGGGTCATGAGCAGTTCTTC. This translates into CASTTKDRGHEQFF.

This clonotype was seen only once. One junction end does not reproduce the germline sequence, and a read error may be involved. The CDR3 nucleotides read TGTGCCAGCAGCCTAGGATCCGAGTACAATGAGCGGTTCTTC. Protein: CASSLGSEYNERFF. The genes are TRBV11-3 and TRBJ2-1, with D uncertain. The CDR3 is 14 residues long. The V gene's germline CDR1 is SGHNT and CDR2 YENEEA.

The gene calls are TRBV7-2 and TRBJ2-1, with D perhaps matching TRBD1 or TRBD2 (6 bases each). Trimming shortened V by 1 base and J by 9 bases, and 13 bases separated the two germline ends. The CDR3 runs to 14 residues. The germline CDR1 and CDR2 sequences are SGHTA and FQGNSA. The CDR3 protein is CASSLGTARGEQFF. CDR3 DNA sequence: TGTGCCAGCAGCTTAGGGACAGCGCGGGGTGAGCAGTTCTTC.

This clonotype was picked up many times. The V call is TRBV5-8, the J call TRBJ2-7, with D possibly matching TRBD1 (5 bases). Germline-derived CDR1 and CDR2 are SGHTS and YDEGEE. Trimming took off 4 bases at V and 3 bases at J, with 14 bases between the two ends. The CDR3 is 14 residues long. This CDR3 is CASSQGHFDYEQYF. CDR3 in DNA: TGTGCCAGCAGCCAAGGACACTTTGACTACGAGCAGTACTTC.

Remarks on this clonotype: A read error may produce the germline difference seen at one junction end. This chain links TRBV19 with TRBJ1-1, with D perhaps TRBD1 (5 bases). The germline CDR1 and CDR2 sequences are LNHDA and SQIVND (reference sequence). The CDR3 has 12 residues. The DNA for the CDR3 is TGTGACAGTAGTATTGGCGGGGACCAAGCTTTCTTT. As protein: CDSSIGGDQAFF.

This clonotype came up many times. V is TRBV19 and J is TRBJ2-3; D not resolved. Germline assignment: CDR1 LNHDA and CDR2 SQIVND (reference sequence). The CDR3 is 13 amino acids. V was shortened by 5 bases and J by 2 bases, with 8 bases between the two germline ends. CDR3 nucleotides: TGTGCCAGTAGTCCCACCCTCACAGATACGCAGTATTTT. Translated, it gives CASSPTLTDTQYF.